The rows below give T cell receptor beta chains drawn from one sample of a study of cytotoxic CD8 clonotypes in ibrutinib-treated CLL. The repertoire was sequenced with immunoSEQ multiplex PCR; TCRdb's copy has only in-frame clones and lacks some. The sample comprises about 50,000 clones, roughly 63% of which are singletons, and approximately 30% rests with the top ten. The sequenced sample was PBMCs, obtained after 24 months of ibrutinib treatment. Receptors were obtained from a human donor with chronic lymphocytic leukemia. Both conserved end residues are part of each CDR3. D genes are given only for firm matches. Where a row states a size, it is once, few, many or the class of an expanded clone; other rows omit it.

j_gene: TRBJ2-7; d_gene: .; abundance: few; v_gene: TRBV5-1; CDR3aa: CASSTEGVVNYEQYF; CDR3nt: TGCGCCAGCAGCACTGAGGGTGTGGTGAACTACGAGCAGTACTTC
j_gene: TRBJ2-5; d_gene: TRBD2; abundance: .; v_gene: TRBV2; CDR3aa: CASSDAGGPQETQYF; CDR3nt: TGTGCCAGCAGTGATGCGGGGGGGCCCCAAGAGACCCAGTACTTC
j_gene: TRBJ2-5; d_gene: .; abundance: .; v_gene: TRBV4-2; CDR3aa: CASSQAGVYQETQYF; CDR3nt: TGTGCCAGCAGCCAAGCGGGGGTTTACCAAGAGACCCAGTACTTC
j_gene: TRBJ1-2; d_gene: TRBD1; abundance: .; v_gene: TRBV6-1; CDR3aa: CASSELGQGAVDYGYTF; CDR3nt: TGTGCCAGCAGTGAACTAGGACAGGGGGCTGTCGACTATGGCTACACCTTC
j_gene: TRBJ2-2; d_gene: TRBD1; abundance: .; v_gene: TRBV7-9; CDR3aa: CASSLITGDTGELFF; CDR3nt: TGTGCCAGCAGCTTAATTACAGGGGACACCGGGGAGCTGTTTTTT
j_gene: TRBJ2-2; d_gene: TRBD1; abundance: few; v_gene: TRBV6-6; CDR3aa: CASSFDRVFGELFF; CDR3nt: TGTGCCAGCAGTTTCGACAGGGTCTTCGGGGAGCTGTTTTTT
j_gene: TRBJ2-7; d_gene: TRBD1; abundance: .; v_gene: TRBV6-6; CDR3aa: CASSYNPGTGVDEQYF; CDR3nt: TGTGCCAGCAGCTACAACCCCGGGACAGGGGTCGACGAGCAGTACTTC
j_gene: TRBJ1-2; d_gene: TRBD1; abundance: .; v_gene: TRBV5-6; CDR3aa: CASSPMDRIPRHGYTF; CDR3nt: TGTGCCAGCAGCCCCATGGACAGGATCCCTCGCCATGGCTACACCTTC
j_gene: TRBJ2-2; d_gene: .; abundance: .; v_gene: TRBV29-1; CDR3aa: CSVEGGRVAGELFF; CDR3nt: TGCAGCGTTGAAGGCGGCAGGGTGGCCGGGGAGCTGTTTTTT
j_gene: TRBJ1-4; d_gene: .; abundance: .; v_gene: TRBV7-9; CDR3aa: CASSLQGPTNEKLFF; CDR3nt: TGTGCCAGCAGCTTACAGGGACCAACTAATGAAAAACTGTTTTTT